One sample yielded the 21 T cell receptor beta chains listed below, sequenced in a study of T-cell memory formation after mild COVID-19. Via MiXCR, TCRdb re-called the 5' RACE reads, giving one row per CDR3 protein. The data show 550,000 to 700,000 distinct CDR3 sequences, approximately 18% seen once. Sequencing was performed on PBMCs or a T cell subset sorted from them (not recorded which). Every receptor here comes from an adult woman who had mild COVID-19 (a few samples of this study predate the infection). Cell type and time point are not known.

The V and J genes are TRBV5-6 and TRBJ1-5; 11 bases agree with TRBD1. V lost 0 bases, J lost 5 bases, and 1 base stayed unmatched. The CDR3 totals 15 residues. Germline CDR1 reads SGHDT; CDR2 reads YYEEEE. The CDR3 is CASSLVGQGDQPQHF. The CDR3 nucleotides are TGTGCCAGCAGCTTGGTGGGACAGGGGGATCAGCCCCAGCATTTT. Together with reference TRBV5-6 and TRBJ1-5, the CDR3 gives the full variable domain: DAGVTQSPTHLIKTRGQQVTLRCSPKSGHDTVSWYQQALGQGPQFIFQYYEEEERQRGNFPDRFSGHQFPNYSSELNVNALLLGDSALYLCASSLVGQGDQPQHFGDGTRLSIL.

This clonotype was seen more than once but under ten times. This sequence joins TRBV7-2 and TRBJ2-3; D remains ambiguous. Germline V gene sequence: CDR1 SGHTA, CDR2 FQGNSA. Trimming took off 4 bases at V and 1 base at J, with 9 bases between the two ends. The CDR3 spans 14 residues. This chain's CDR3 is CASSSDPGTDTQYF. Written as DNA, the CDR3 is TGTGCCAGCAGCTCGGACCCGGGCACAGATACGCAGTATTTT.

The table lists this clonotype with a few counts. The V and J genes are TRBV5-5 and TRBJ2-7; D perhaps matches TRBD2 (7 bases). The V end was cut by 3 bases, the J end by 5 bases, with 15 bases between. The germline V gene encodes CDR1 SGHKS and CDR2 YYEKEE (reference sequence). The CDR3 is 14 residues long. The CDR3, as DNA: TGTGCCAGCAGCTATGGAGCGGGACACGACGAGCAGTACTTC. It is translated as CASSYGAGHDEQYF.

This clonotype was seen only a few times. The chain couples TRBV12-3 or TRBV12-4 to TRBJ2-2; D is perhaps TRBD1 (6 bases). With 6 bases removed from V and 6 bases from J, the gap between germline ends came to 11 bases. CDR3 length: 13 residues. CDR3 sequence reads: CASRKQGAGELFF. DNA of the CDR3: TGTGCCAGCAGAAAACAGGGAGCCGGGGAGCTGTTTTTT.

This clonotype was counted between two and nine times. The CDR3: CASRNSGEQPQHF. The CDR3 bases are TGTGCCAGCAGGAACTCCGGGGAACAGCCCCAGCATTTT. The genes are TRBV12-3 or TRBV12-4 and TRBJ1-5; no definite D call. The CDR3 covers 13 residues. V was pared by 6 bases and J by 7 bases, with 13 bases between.

The CDR3 region is CASSQVTGSNQPQHF. The CDR3 DNA reads TGTGCCAGCAGCCAAGTAACAGGTAGCAATCAGCCCCAGCATTTT. The V gene is TRBV4-2, the J gene TRBJ1-5; tentative D call: TRBD1 (5 bases). Germline values: CDR1 LGHNA, CDR2 YNFKEQ. Trimming cost V 1 base and J 0 bases, with 7 bases left between them. This CDR3 has 15 amino acids.

In this sample, this clonotype turned up many times. This chain joins TRBV9 and TRBJ2-5; 7 nucleotides agree with TRBD2. V dropped 6 bases and J dropped 0; count of bases not matched to a gene: 8. The CDR3 is 15 amino acids. Germline-derived CDR1 and CDR2 are SGDLS and YYNGEE. The CDR3: CASTLSGRDQETQYF. The CDR3, as DNA: TGTGCCAGCACCCTTAGCGGGCGGGACCAAGAGACCCAGTACTTC.

This clonotype was counted a few times. V gene TRBV20-1 combines with J gene TRBJ2-7; D possibly corresponds to TRBD2 (6 bases). CDR3 length: 12 residues. CDR1 is DFQATT, CDR2 SNEGSKA, per germline (reference sequence). Trimming left V 4 bases short and J 7 bases short, with 14 bases between. Here the CDR3 reads CSATVSGGEQYF. The CDR3 region has the DNA TGCAGTGCTACGGTCTCCGGGGGAGAGCAGTACTTC.

This clonotype has only a few counts. V is TRBV6-5 and J is TRBJ2-1; perhaps D is TRBD1 or TRBD2 (5 bases each). Trimming took off 6 bases at V and 5 bases at J, with 17 bases between the two ends. Germline-derived CDR1 and CDR2 are MNHEY and SVGAGI. The CDR3 extends over 15 amino acids. The DNA of the CDR3 is TGTGCCAGCAGCCCCCGGGGCAGGGTGAACAATGAGCAGTTCTTC. Its protein product is CASSPRGRVNNEQFF.

This clonotype was observed a handful of times. This CDR3 is CASSQDSKTGDNEQFF. CDR3 coding DNA: TGTGCCAGCAGCCAAGATTCCAAGACAGGAGACAATGAGCAGTTCTTC. The chain joins TRBV3-1 to TRBJ2-1, with a weak D call TRBD1 (6 bases). Germline V lookup: CDR1 LGHDT, CDR2 YNNKEL (reference sequence). CDR3 length: 16 amino acids. V dropped 0 bases and J dropped 5 bases, with 14 bases sitting between them.

This chain connects TRBV5-8 to TRBJ2-5; 8 bases map to TRBD2. V lost 6 bases to trimming and J lost 4 bases; unmatched junction nucleotides: 8. Germline values: CDR1 SGHTS, CDR2 YDEGEE. CDR3 length equals 14 residues. In DNA, the CDR3 is TGTGCCAGCAACCCGGGACTAGTCATAGAGACCCAGTACTTC. Residues: CASNPGLVIETQYF.

V usage is TRBV30 and J usage is TRBJ2-7, with D maybe TRBD2 (5 bases). Germline loops: CDR1 GTSNPN, CDR2 SVGIG (reference sequence). The CDR3 length is 12 residues. DNA for the CDR3: TGTGACGGAGGTGCTAGCTCCTACGAGCAGTACTTC. It yields the protein CDGGASSYEQYF.

The chain has TRBV7-6 and TRBJ2-1; the match to TRBD1 covers 12 bases. Germline CDR1 SGHVS, CDR2 FNYEAQ. V shed 0 bases and J 7 bases; nucleotides not matched to a gene: 4. The CDR3 runs to 16 residues. The CDR3 here is CASSLAGQGAPNEQFF. DNA for the CDR3: TGTGCCAGCAGCTTAGCGGGACAGGGGGCGCCTAATGAGCAGTTCTTC.

This clonotype was counted only a few times. The CDR3 DNA is TGTGCCAGCAGCGTATTGGGGGCAACCAGCGGGGGAAACACCATATATTTT. This encodes CASSVLGATSGGNTIYF. The chain couples TRBV9 to TRBJ1-3, with TRBD1 as a possible D gene (6 bases). V gave up 1 base and J gave up 4 bases, with 18 bases separating them. There are 17 residues in the CDR3. Germline-derived CDR1 and CDR2 are SGDLS and YYNGEE.

This clonotype came up a few times. The chain carries TRBV20-1 and TRBJ2-7, with a possible D match to TRBD2 (6 bases). V was trimmed by 1 base and J by 4 bases, leaving 20 bases between them. This CDR3 is 16 amino acids long. Germline-derived CDR1 and CDR2 are DFQATT and SNEGSKA (reference sequence). CDR3 amino acids: CSARASSDGGIYEQYF. For the CDR3, the DNA is TGCAGTGCTAGAGCTTCTTCTGACGGGGGAATATACGAGCAGTACTTC.

This clonotype occurred a few times. The chain joins TRBV6-5 to TRBJ2-7; TRBD2 matches 7 bases. Germline V gene data show CDR1 as MNHEY and CDR2 as SVGAGI. CDR3 length equals 17 residues. The trim removed 2 bases at V and 0 bases at J, leaving 10 bases unmatched. Here the CDR3 reads CASSYRLVGGTSYEQYF. CDR3 nucleotide sequence: TGTGCCAGCAGTTACCGTCTGGTCGGGGGGACCTCCTACGAGCAGTACTTC.

This chain uses TRBV14 with TRBJ1-4, with D unresolved. CDR1 is SGHDN and CDR2 is FVKESK in the germline V gene. V was pared by 0 bases and J by 0 bases, with 11 bases between. The CDR3 spans 17 residues. The CDR3 is CASSQDRRVATNEKLFF. The CDR3 DNA is TGTGCCAGCAGCCAAGATCGTCGGGTTGCAACTAATGAAAAACTGTTTTTT.

The CDR3, as DNA: TGTGCCACCAGTGATTGGAAGAATGGCTACACCTTC. This translates into CATSDWKNGYTF. The V gene is TRBV24-1, the J gene TRBJ1-2; no firm D call. V lost 2 bases, J lost 6 bases, and 6 bases lay in between. The CDR3 length is 12 residues. CDR1 and CDR2 from the germline V gene are KGHDR and SFDVKD.

This chain uses TRBV3-1 with TRBJ2-7; the D is unclear. CDR1 LGHDT and CDR2 YNNKEL come from the germline V gene (reference sequence). The CDR3 length is 14 residues. V lost 4 bases and J lost 3, with 13 bases in between. CDR3 protein: CASSPNKGHYEQYF. The CDR3 DNA reads TGTGCCAGCAGCCCAAACAAGGGCCACTACGAGCAGTACTTC.

This clonotype came up a few times. V usage is TRBV7-2 and J usage is TRBJ1-2, with no clear D. V was trimmed by 1 base and J by 10 bases, leaving 22 bases between them. This CDR3 comprises 16 residues. The germline gives CDR1 SGHTA, CDR2 FQGNSA. The CDR3 DNA is TGTGCCAGCAGCTTAGATCCCCCCTTCGTGGGCACCCACTACACCTTC. This encodes CASSLDPPFVGTHYTF.

This clonotype was observed at least ten times. The chain recombines TRBV13 with TRBJ2-3; 7 bases fit TRBD2. From germline, CDR1 is PRHDT and CDR2 FYEKMQ (reference sequence). The CDR3 has 15 residues. The V segment lost 0 bases and the J segment 5 bases; nucleotides outside the gene matches: 5. CDR3 nucleotides: TGTGCCAGCAGCTTAGGGTTAGCGGGTGGAGATACGCAGTATTTT. This encodes CASSLGLAGGDTQYF.